The 25 T cell receptor beta chains below come from one sample, sequenced in a study of beta chain features in type 1 diabetes (dated by TCRdb to the late 2010s). Study-wide conclusions, independent of this receptor: Type 1 diabetes patients showed a moderate but significant shortening of TCRB CDR3 length in all four CD4+ subsets.

The library was built by means of the immunoSEQ multiplex PCR assay. All of the isolated RNA was reverse transcribed with the High Capacity cDNA Reverse Transcription Kit, so expressed TCRB transcripts were sequenced. TCRdb's version of the immuneACCESS table is confined to in-frame rearrangements and falls short of the full clone set. An unresolved V gene accounts for under half of the shortfall where checked; the remainder is of unknown origin. Across this sample there are some 240,000 clones, with approximately 16% seen only once. The ten largest account for roughly 0.08% of the sample. No antigen has been assigned to these receptors. Sequences were obtained from naive CD4+ T cells from blood. The cell subset or site label corresponds to: true naive CD4+ T cells. The receptors originated from a man aged 30-40 years with type 1 diabetes.

This chain connects TRBV7-9 to TRBJ2-1; D tentatively fits TRBD1 or TRBD2 (5 bases each). The CDR3 sequence is 17 residues long. V gave up 5 bases and J gave up 0 bases, with 17 bases separating them. Germline V gene sequence: CDR1 SEHNR, CDR2 FQNEAQ (reference sequence). CDR3 nucleotide sequence: TGTGCCAGCAGCGTCTCGGGGACGTCGTTCTCCTACAATGAGCAGTTCTTC. Amino acid sequence: CASSVSGTSFSYNEQFF.

This clone has only a few counts. This chain's CDR3 is CASSPWGNTEAFF. The CDR3 nucleotides are TGTGCCAGCAGCCCCTGGGGCAACACTGAAGCTTTCTTT. This chain joins TRBV9 and TRBJ1-1; possibly TRBD1 for D (5 bases). V was trimmed by 4 bases and J by 2 bases, leaving 9 bases between them. Germline V gives CDR1 SGDLS, CDR2 YYNGEE. The CDR3 has 13 residues.

The J gene is TRBJ2-1, the V gene TRBV10-3, with 13 positions matching TRBD2. Germline assignment: CDR1 ENHRY and CDR2 SYGVKD. Trimming cost V 2 bases and J 9 bases; bases outside gene matches: 7. CDR3 length: 16 residues. The CDR3 DNA is TGTGCCATCAGTGAGGCCGGACTAGCGGGAGAGGTTGAGCAGTTCTTC. It specifies CAISEAGLAGEVEQFF.

This clone occurred a few times. This sequence joins TRBV28 and TRBJ2-3; D is uncertain. The CDR3 extends over 14 amino acids. The germline CDR1 and CDR2 sequences are MDHEN and SYDVKM. V was shortened by 6 bases and J by 2 bases, with 12 bases between the two germline ends. The CDR3 DNA is TGTGCCAGCAGCTTGGCAGCAAACACAGATACGCAGTATTTT. Amino acid sequence: CASSLAANTDTQYF. The full variable domain, in which reference TRBV28 and TRBJ2-3 provide the parts outside the CDR3, is DVKVTQSSRYLVKRTGEKVFLECVQDMDHENMFWYRQDPGLGLRLIYFSYDVKMKEKGDIPEGYSVSREKKERFSLILESASTNQTSMYLCASSLAANTDTQYFGPGTRLTVL.

This chain connects TRBV27 to TRBJ2-6; TRBD1 is a possible D gene (7 bases). Trimming stripped 6 bases from V and 0 bases from J, with 9 bases between. CDR1 and CDR2 (germline): MNHEY, SMNVEV (reference sequence). The CDR3 is 15 amino acids. CDR3 nucleotide sequence: TGTGCCAGCAGGCGGGACAGCTCTGGGGCCAACGTCCTGACTTTC. It is translated as CASRRDSSGANVLTF.

This chain connects TRBV7-9 to TRBJ1-1; D unresolved. V was pared by 4 bases and J by 0 bases, with 9 bases between. The CDR3 totals 14 residues. Germline-derived CDR1 and CDR2 are SEHNR and FQNEAQ (reference sequence). CDR3 protein: CASSSAVMNTEAFF. The CDR3, as DNA: TGTGCCAGCAGCTCAGCAGTGATGAACACTGAAGCTTTCTTT.

The chain recombines TRBV30 with TRBJ2-3; D is unclear. Looked up from germline, CDR1 is GTSNPN and CDR2 is SVGIG (reference sequence). Trimming stripped 5 bases from V and 0 bases from J, with 9 bases between. The CDR3 length is 13 residues. The CDR3: CAWESASTDTQYF. DNA of the CDR3: TGTGCCTGGGAAAGCGCGAGCACAGATACGCAGTATTTT.

This clone came up a few times. This chain uses TRBV10-3 with TRBJ1-2; TRBD1 matches 7 bases. This CDR3 contains 14 residues. V lost 6 bases, J lost 6 bases, and 10 bases stayed unmatched. CDR1 ENHRY and CDR2 SYGVKD come from the germline V gene. The CDR3 sequence is CAISRNLGQDGYTF. The DNA for the CDR3 is TGTGCCATCAGCCGTAACCTTGGACAGGATGGCTACACCTTC.

The gene calls are TRBV25-1 and TRBJ2-6; 8 bases agree with TRBD1. With V trimmed by 9 bases and J by 1 base, 11 bases remained unmatched. This CDR3 is built from 17 residues. CDR1 is MGHDK, CDR2 SYGVNS, per germline. CDR3: CASGQGDLSSGANVLTF. The DNA of the CDR3 is TGTGCCAGTGGACAGGGTGATCTAAGTTCTGGGGCCAACGTCCTGACTTTC.

The V gene is TRBV29-1, the J gene TRBJ2-7; 7 bases map to TRBD1. The CDR3 runs 13 residues. CDR1 and CDR2 from the germline V gene are SQVTM and ANQGSEA. The V and J ends lost 6 bases and 8 bases, in that order; junction bases with no gene match: 13. The CDR3 sequence: CSVKGQLGVKQYF. DNA of the CDR3: TGCAGCGTGAAGGGACAGTTGGGAGTTAAGCAGTACTTC.

J is TRBJ1-2 and V is TRBV5-1, with D perhaps matching TRBD1 (6 bases). Germline assignment: CDR1 SGHRS and CDR2 YFSETQ. The V end lost 4 bases, the J end lost 3 bases, and 10 bases lay between the germline ends. There are 13 residues in the CDR3. CDR3 nucleotide sequence: TGCGCCAGCAGCCCGGACAGCGACTATGGCTACACCTTC. This encodes CASSPDSDYGYTF.

The chain combines TRBV7-2 with TRBJ2-3; D could derive from TRBD1 or TRBD2 (5 bases each). The CDR3 covers 14 residues. Trimming took 5 bases from V and 2 from J, leaving 11 bases between them. Looked up from germline, CDR1 is SGHTA and CDR2 is FQGNSA. DNA for the CDR3: TGTGCCAGCAGCCCCGGGACCTACACAGATACGCAGTATTTT. It yields the protein CASSPGTYTDTQYF.

This clone was counted only a few times. This sequence joins TRBV30 and TRBJ2-3; D perhaps matches TRBD2 (5 bases). Trimming cost V 3 bases and J 10 bases, with 17 bases left between them. CDR1 is GTSNPN, CDR2 SVGIG, per germline (reference sequence). CDR3 length: 13 residues. In DNA form, the CDR3 reads TGTGCCTGGAGCCCGGGAACTCAAACCCCGCAGTATTTT. Its translation is CAWSPGTQTPQYF.

This clone came up a few times. This rearrangement joins TRBV4-2 to TRBJ2-5, with 7 bases fitting TRBD1. The CDR3 totals 17 residues. Losses at the gene ends were 0 bases for V and 0 bases for J; bases not matched to a gene: 7. The germline gives CDR1 LGHNA, CDR2 YNFKEQ. In DNA form, the CDR3 reads TGTGCCAGCAGCCAAGATAGGGGGACAGCCTACCAAGAGACCCAGTACTTC. Translating gives CASSQDRGTAYQETQYF.

V and J are TRBV29-1 and TRBJ2-1, with 9 bases fitting TRBD2. This CDR3 is 16 amino acids long. The J segment lost 8 bases and the V segment lost 6 bases, leaving 17 bases of the junction unmatched. Germline V lookup: CDR1 SQVTM, CDR2 ANQGSEA. CDR3 residues: CSVGGSKGLAGDEQFF. The CDR3 DNA follows: TGCAGCGTCGGAGGGAGTAAAGGTTTAGCGGGAGATGAGCAGTTCTTC.

There are a few counts of this clone. The V gene is TRBV29-1, the J gene TRBJ2-7, with D possibly being TRBD1 (5 bases). The germline V gene encodes CDR1 SQVTM and CDR2 ANQGSEA. Trimming shortened V by 4 bases and J by 6 bases, and 16 bases separated the two germline ends. This CDR3 is 13 amino acids long. CDR3 region: CSVVGPTLPEQYF. CDR3 nucleotides: TGCAGCGTTGTGGGGCCAACCCTGCCCGAGCAGTACTTC.

This clone was seen a few times. The chain is built from TRBV7-9 and TRBJ2-5; D tentatively fits TRBD1 or TRBD2 (6 bases each). Between the trimmed V and J ends, which lost 1 base and 5 bases, there was a span of 23 bases. This CDR3 contains 18 residues. Germline V gene sequence: CDR1 SEHNR, CDR2 FQNEAQ (reference sequence). The CDR3: CASSLGPLPGQGGETQYF. In DNA, the CDR3 is TGTGCCAGCAGCTTAGGGCCTCTGCCGGGACAAGGAGGGGAGACCCAGTACTTC. The variable domain in full, with the rest retrieved from reference TRBV7-9 and TRBJ2-5, is DTGVSQNPRHKITKRGQNVTFRCDPISEHNRLYWYRQTLGQGPEFLTYFQNEAQLEKSRLLSDRFSAERPKGSFSTLEIQRTEQGDSAMYLCASSLGPLPGQGGETQYFGPGTRLLVL.

The rearrangement joins TRBV7-2 to TRBJ2-3; the match to TRBD1 covers 7 bases. Trimming removed 0 bases from V and 0 bases from J; junction bases left unmatched: 6. CDR1 SGHTA and CDR2 FQGNSA come from the germline V gene. The CDR3 sequence is 17 residues long. CDR3 sequence reads: CASSLAGTEPSTDTQYF. DNA for the CDR3: TGTGCCAGCAGCTTAGCCGGGACAGAACCTAGCACAGATACGCAGTATTTT.

The V call is TRBV5-1, the J call TRBJ2-7; D gene ambiguous. The CDR3 extends over 12 amino acids. V was clipped by 0 bases and J by 4 bases, with 5 bases between them. The germline V gene encodes CDR1 SGHRS and CDR2 YFSETQ. The CDR3 protein is CASSLDLYEQYF. Written as DNA, the CDR3 is TGCGCCAGCAGCTTGGATTTATACGAGCAGTACTTC.

V gene TRBV7-9 combines with J gene TRBJ2-5, with D tentatively TRBD1 (6 bases). This CDR3 contains 13 residues. With 5 bases removed from V and 5 bases from J, the gap between germline ends came to 12 bases. Germline V gives CDR1 SEHNR, CDR2 FQNEAQ (reference sequence). The CDR3 protein is CASSAQGRETQYF. CDR3 nucleotides: TGTGCCAGCAGCGCTCAGGGGCGGGAGACCCAGTACTTC.

A single count supports this clone. The chain recombines TRBV18 with TRBJ1-2; unclear D gene. The length of the CDR3 is 14 residues. Germline V CDR1 and CDR2: KGHSH, LQKENI. V lost 3 bases, J lost 8 bases, and 16 bases lay in between. This chain's CDR3 is CASSPERNPIGYTF. Here the CDR3 DNA reads TGTGCCAGCTCACCGGAGCGTAACCCTATCGGCTACACCTTC.

This clone was seen a handful of times. V gene TRBV5-6 combines with J gene TRBJ2-7; perhaps TRBD1 as D (5 bases). Germline CDR1 is SGHDT and CDR2 is YYEEEE. V was pared by 6 bases and J by 5 bases, with 9 bases between. The CDR3 is 11 amino acids. The CDR3 here is CASNQGNEQYF. Written as DNA, the CDR3 is TGTGCCAGCAACCAGGGAAACGAGCAGTACTTC.

In this sample, this clone turned up a few times. The chain couples TRBV9 to TRBJ2-7; 11 bases are a match to TRBD2. CDR1 and CDR2 from the germline V gene are SGDLS and YYNGEE. The CDR3 has 15 residues. Unmatched junction bases numbered 2, after V lost 1 base and J lost 2 bases. The CDR3 DNA sequence: TGTGCCAGCAGCGTAACTAGCGGGAGCACCTACGAGCAGTACTTC. Amino acids: CASSVTSGSTYEQYF. Supplemented by reference TRBV9 and TRBJ2-7, the full variable domain reads DSGVTQTPKHLITATGQRVTLRCSPRSGDLSVYWYQQSLDQGLQFLIQYYNGEERAKGNILERFSAQQFPDLHSELNLSSLELGDSALYFCASSVTSGSTYEQYFGPGTRLTVT.

This clone was recorded a few times. V is TRBV9 and J is TRBJ2-6; the D is unclear. The CDR3 spans 13 residues. CDR1 is SGDLS and CDR2 is YYNGEE in the germline V gene. V lost 7 bases, J lost 0 bases, and 5 bases lay in between. This CDR3 is CASARSGANVLTF. The CDR3 DNA follows: TGTGCCAGCGCCCGCTCTGGGGCCAACGTCCTGACTTTC.

The chain recombines TRBV7-9 with TRBJ2-5; D is possibly TRBD2 (6 bases). The CDR3 runs to 13 residues. V was trimmed by 1 base and J by 7 bases, leaving 10 bases between them. Germline assignment: CDR1 SEHNR and CDR2 FQNEAQ (reference sequence). The CDR3 DNA is TGTGCCAGCAGCTTAGAAGAGGGAGGGACCCAGTACTTC. The encoded protein is CASSLEEGGTQYF.